This is a list of T cell receptor beta chains from one sample in a study of brain T cells in children with intractable seizures. Clones were read by immunoSEQ multiplex PCR, and TCRdb kept only the in-frame ones, dropping some. The table has under 150,000 clones, 85% to 95% seen once. The sequences come from peripheral blood, collected at surgery. All receptors come from a boy younger than two with hemimegalencephaly and intractable seizures. Both conserved end residues are part of each CDR3. The D gene is left open where the match is weak. A row's size may be missing; if present it is once, few, many or a size class.

J gene: TRBJ2-1
V gene: TRBV6-5
clone size: -
D gene: -
CDR3 protein: CASSYLGIQFF
CDR3 DNA: TGTGCCAGCAGTTACCTAGGAATACAGTTCTTC

J gene: TRBJ2-3
V gene: TRBV10-2
clone size: -
D gene: TRBD2
CDR3 protein: CASIPLAGGRGDTQYF
CDR3 DNA: TGCGCCAGCATTCCGTTAGCGGGAGGGCGAGGAGATACGCAGTATTTT

J gene: TRBJ2-7
V gene: TRBV7-2
clone size: -
D gene: -
CDR3 protein: CASSLFSAASYEQYF
CDR3 DNA: TGTGCCAGCAGCTTATTTTCGGCCGCCTCCTACGAGCAGTACTTC

J gene: TRBJ2-3
V gene: TRBV5-1
clone size: -
D gene: -
CDR3 protein: CASTLGATDTQYF
CDR3 DNA: TGCGCCAGCACCCTGGGGGCCACAGATACGCAGTATTTT

J gene: TRBJ2-5
V gene: TRBV7-3
clone size: -
D gene: TRBD2
CDR3 protein: CASSLDRAGVGETQYF
CDR3 DNA: TGTGCCAGCAGCTTAGATCGAGCGGGAGTCGGGGAGACCCAGTACTTC

J gene: TRBJ2-7
V gene: TRBV10-3
clone size: -
D gene: -
CDR3 protein: CAISERLGEIYEQYF
CDR3 DNA: TGTGCCATCAGTGAACGTCTCGGGGAAATCTACGAGCAGTACTTC

J gene: TRBJ1-1
V gene: TRBV7-3
clone size: once
D gene: -
CDR3 protein: CASSLALNTEAFF
CDR3 DNA: TGTGCCAGCAGCTTAGCGCTAAACACTGAAGCTTTCTTT

J gene: TRBJ2-5
V gene: TRBV9
clone size: -
D gene: -
CDR3 protein: CASSVGISENQETQYF
CDR3 DNA: TGTGCCAGCAGCGTAGGGATCTCGGAGAACCAAGAGACCCAGTACTTC

J gene: TRBJ1-1
V gene: TRBV24-1
clone size: few
D gene: -
CDR3 protein: CATRSTGNTEAFF
CDR3 DNA: TGTGCCACCAGAAGTACAGGGAACACTGAAGCTTTCTTT

J gene: TRBJ1-1
V gene: TRBV27
clone size: -
D gene: -
CDR3 protein: CASIPSVGREAFF
CDR3 DNA: TGTGCCAGCATTCCCTCGGTGGGTAGGGAAGCTTTCTTT

J gene: TRBJ1-3
V gene: TRBV7-9
clone size: -
D gene: -
CDR3 protein: CASSFSGTDANF
CDR3 DNA: TGTGCCAGCAGCTTCTCCGGGACCGACGCAAATTTT

J gene: TRBJ1-5
V gene: TRBV28
clone size: -
D gene: -
CDR3 protein: CASSSLRGSRNQPQHF
CDR3 DNA: TGTGCCAGCAGTTCGCTCCGGGGGTCCCGCAATCAGCCCCAGCATTTT

J gene: TRBJ2-7
V gene: TRBV29-1
clone size: -
D gene: -
CDR3 protein: CSVEGVSYEQYF
CDR3 DNA: TGCAGCGTTGAGGGGGTTTCCTACGAGCAGTACTTC

J gene: TRBJ1-4
V gene: TRBV2
clone size: -
D gene: TRBD1
CDR3 protein: CASGGLDRGLEKLFF
CDR3 DNA: TGTGCCAGCGGGGGATTGGACAGGGGACTCGAAAAACTGTTTTTT

J gene: TRBJ2-1
V gene: TRBV12-5
clone size: -
D gene: -
CDR3 protein: CASGLVLAAPRDEQFF
CDR3 DNA: TGTGCTAGTGGTTTGGTATTAGCGGCCCCTAGGGATGAGCAGTTCTTC

J gene: TRBJ1-4
V gene: TRBV24-1
clone size: -
D gene: -
CDR3 protein: CATSDPGVSGNEKLFF
CDR3 DNA: TGTGCCACCAGTGATCCAGGAGTTTCGGGGAATGAAAAACTGTTTTTT

J gene: TRBJ2-7
V gene: TRBV27
clone size: -
D gene: -
CDR3 protein: CASSFYRHGEQYF
CDR3 DNA: TGTGCCAGCAGTTTTTACCGACACGGCGAGCAGTACTTC

J gene: TRBJ1-2
V gene: TRBV19
clone size: -
D gene: -
CDR3 protein: CASSPGPPNYGYTF
CDR3 DNA: TGTGCCAGTAGCCCCGGACCCCCGAACTATGGCTACACCTTC

J gene: TRBJ2-7
V gene: TRBV12-3/TRBV12-4
clone size: -
D gene: -
CDR3 protein: CASSFWQSYEQYF
CDR3 DNA: TGTGCCAGCAGTTTTTGGCAGTCCTACGAGCAGTACTTC

J gene: TRBJ2-5
V gene: TRBV2
clone size: -
D gene: TRBD2
CDR3 protein: CASSDLAGGQETQYF
CDR3 DNA: TGTGCCAGCAGTGATTTAGCGGGAGGCCAAGAGACCCAGTACTTC

J gene: TRBJ1-2
V gene: TRBV4-3
clone size: once
D gene: -
CDR3 protein: CASSQDLLADGYTF
CDR3 DNA: TGCGCCAGCAGCCAAGATCTTCTGGCGGATGGCTACACCTTC

J gene: TRBJ1-3
V gene: TRBV5-1
clone size: -
D gene: -
CDR3 protein: CASSYSVSGNTIYF
CDR3 DNA: TGCGCCAGCAGCTACTCCGTCTCTGGAAACACCATATATTTT

J gene: TRBJ1-5
V gene: TRBV7-9
clone size: -
D gene: -
CDR3 protein: CASSLVGENQPQHF
CDR3 DNA: TGTGCCAGCAGCTTAGTGGGAGAAAATCAGCCCCAGCATTTT

J gene: TRBJ1-2
V gene: TRBV6-5
clone size: once
D gene: -
CDR3 protein: CASSRGNYGYTF
CDR3 DNA: TGTGCCAGCAGTCGGGGGAACTATGGCTACACCTTC

J gene: TRBJ1-5
V gene: TRBV21-1
clone size: -
D gene: -
CDR3 protein: CASSKRMRDRETIVVQPQHF
CDR3 DNA: TGTGCCAGCAGCAAACGAATGAGGGACAGGGAAACCATTGTAGTTCAGCCCCAGCATTTT

J gene: TRBJ1-5
V gene: TRBV4-1
clone size: -
D gene: -
CDR3 protein: CASSQVGSDQPQHF
CDR3 DNA: TGCGCCAGCAGCCAAGTCGGCTCAGATCAGCCCCAGCATTTT

J gene: TRBJ2-7
V gene: TRBV11-2
clone size: -
D gene: -
CDR3 protein: CASSLVKTGDDYEQYF
CDR3 DNA: TGTGCCAGCAGCTTGGTTAAGACAGGCGATGACTACGAGCAGTACTTC

J gene: TRBJ1-5
V gene: TRBV28
clone size: -
D gene: -
CDR3 protein: CASSPRQAHQPQHF
CDR3 DNA: TGTGCCAGCAGTCCCCGACAGGCCCATCAGCCCCAGCATTTT

J gene: TRBJ2-3
V gene: TRBV5-5
clone size: -
D gene: -
CDR3 protein: CASSYTDTQYF
CDR3 DNA: TGTGCCAGCAGCTATACAGATACGCAGTATTTT

J gene: TRBJ2-7
V gene: TRBV12-3/TRBV12-4
clone size: -
D gene: TRBD1
CDR3 protein: CASTGQGNYEQYF
CDR3 DNA: TGTGCCAGCACTGGACAGGGGAACTACGAGCAGTACTTC

J gene: TRBJ2-7
V gene: TRBV6-6
clone size: -
D gene: TRBD2
CDR3 protein: CASSPGGVYEQYF
CDR3 DNA: TGTGCCAGCAGTCCTGGGGGGGTCTACGAGCAGTACTTC

J gene: TRBJ1-1
V gene: TRBV11-2
clone size: -
D gene: TRBD1
CDR3 protein: CASSRTGGANTEAFF
CDR3 DNA: TGTGCCAGCAGCCGGACAGGGGGCGCGAACACTGAAGCTTTCTTT

J gene: TRBJ1-4
V gene: TRBV21-1
clone size: -
D gene: -
CDR3 protein: CASSSRDRVSNEKLFF
CDR3 DNA: TGTGCCAGCAGCTCCCGGGACAGGGTATCTAATGAAAAACTGTTTTTT

J gene: TRBJ2-7
V gene: TRBV6-5
clone size: -
D gene: TRBD1
CDR3 protein: CASRDPGQGLYEQYF
CDR3 DNA: TGTGCCAGCAGGGATCCGGGACAGGGGCTTTACGAGCAGTACTTC

J gene: TRBJ2-7
V gene: TRBV21-1
clone size: -
D gene: -
CDR3 protein: CASSARVSLYEQYF
CDR3 DNA: TGTGCCAGCAGCGCCCGGGTTAGCCTCTACGAGCAGTACTTC

J gene: TRBJ2-7
V gene: TRBV29-1
clone size: -
D gene: -
CDR3 protein: CSATGSYEQYF
CDR3 DNA: TGCAGCGCTACGGGGTCCTACGAGCAGTACTTC

J gene: TRBJ2-4
V gene: TRBV7-9
clone size: once
D gene: -
CDR3 protein: CASSLVPGLAKNIQYF
CDR3 DNA: TGTGCCAGCAGCTTAGTACCCGGGCTAGCCAAAAACATTCAGTACTTC